These T cell receptor beta chains were read from a single sample in a study of T cell responses to AZD1222 COVID-19 vaccine. Here immunoSEQ multiplex PCR was the method, and the copy in TCRdb shows in-frame clones only, minus some. The data hold around 58,000 clones, with approximately 88% observed a single time. The input for sequencing was peripheral blood, taken 28 days after the second AZD1222 dose. Receptors originate from an adult who received the AZD1222 COVID-19 vaccine. Each CDR3 is given with its conserved first and last residue. D genes are given only for firm matches. The size field is filled for only some rows; it gives once, few, many or a size class.

>14|TRBV19|NA|NA|TRBJ1-1
CASSTGPRNTEAFF
TGTGCCAGTAGTACAGGACCGAGGAACACTGAAGCTTTCTTT
>10|TRBV5-8|once|NA|TRBJ2-1
CATGPAGQFF
TGTGCCACCGGACCAGCCGGGCAGTTCTTC
>15|TRBV19|few|NA|TRBJ2-6
CATRPDRTGANVLTF
TGTGCCACCAGACCAGACAGGACCGGGGCCAACGTCCTGACTTTC
>14|TRBV5-4|NA|TRBD2|TRBJ2-7
CASRPTGGPHEQYF
TGTGCCAGCAGACCCACGGGAGGGCCCCACGAGCAGTACTTC
>15|TRBV6-5|NA|NA|TRBJ2-3
CASSYGAGRTDTQYF
TGTGCCAGCAGTTACGGGGCGGGAAGGACAGATACGCAGTATTTT
>13|TRBV30|once|NA|TRBJ2-1
CAWSFQGTDEQFF
TGTGCCTGGAGTTTCCAGGGTACGGATGAGCAGTTCTTC
>14|TRBV5-5|NA|NA|TRBJ1-1
CASSRTGQGAEAFF
TGTGCCAGCAGCCGGACGGGCCAGGGCGCTGAAGCTTTCTTT
>17|TRBV14|NA|NA|TRBJ2-7
CASSQGVRRASSYEQYF
TGTGCCAGCAGCCAGGGGGTGCGCCGGGCTAGCTCCTACGAGCAGTACTTC
>18|TRBV18|NA|TRBD2|TRBJ2-7
CASSQVPGTSGASYEQYF
TGTGCCAGCTCACAGGTCCCGGGGACTAGCGGAGCCTCCTACGAGCAGTACTTC
>13|TRBV5-6|NA|NA|TRBJ1-5
CASSLDPNQPQHF
TGTGCCAGCAGTCTCGACCCGAATCAGCCCCAGCATTTT